This T cell receptor beta chain was identified in a study of blood T cell repertoires in COVID-19. About the research overall: Samples of COVID-19 (acute and convalescent) were obtained from the United States, Italy and Spain. The cDNA or gDNA used as material had been derived from T cells, B-cell-depleted T cells, or PBMCs.

Profiling relied on immunoSEQ multiplex PCR, and the TCRdb table lists in-frame clones only, not all of them. The repertoire holds 300,000 to 400,000 clones, with roughly 84% as singletons. The CDR3 is 13 residues long. Per the germline V gene, CDR1 is SGHRS and CDR2 is YFSETQ. V gave up 4 bases and J gave up 2 bases, with 7 bases separating them. In regard to this clone: This CDR3 is also generated by other DNA sequences in the sample.

This sequence joins TRBV5-1 and TRBJ1-5; possibly TRBD1 for D (5 bases). The sample comprised peripheral blood. The origin of this receptor is a man aged 50 to 59 with active or convalescent COVID-19. CDR3 sequence (DNA): TGCGCCAGCAGCCCGGGGGGCAATCAGCCCCAGCATTTT. It translates to CASSPGGNQPQHF.